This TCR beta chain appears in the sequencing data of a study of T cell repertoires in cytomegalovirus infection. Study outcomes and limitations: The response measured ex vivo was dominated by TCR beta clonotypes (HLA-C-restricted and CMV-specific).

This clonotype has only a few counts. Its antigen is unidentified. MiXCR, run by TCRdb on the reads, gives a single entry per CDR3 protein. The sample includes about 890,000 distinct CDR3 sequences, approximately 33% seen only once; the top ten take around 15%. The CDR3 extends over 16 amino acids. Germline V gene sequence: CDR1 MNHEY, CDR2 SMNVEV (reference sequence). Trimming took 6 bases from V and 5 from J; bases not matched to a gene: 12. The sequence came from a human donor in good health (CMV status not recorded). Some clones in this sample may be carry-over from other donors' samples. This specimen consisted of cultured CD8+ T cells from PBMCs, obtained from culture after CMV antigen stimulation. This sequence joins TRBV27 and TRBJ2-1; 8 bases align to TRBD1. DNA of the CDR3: TGTGCCAGCAGCCCTAGGGACAGGCCGAACCACAATGAGCAGTTCTTC. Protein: CASSPRDRPNHNEQFF.